This passage covers 18 T cell receptor beta chains from one sample sequenced in a study of monozygotic twins with cystic fibrosis. Clones were sequenced by immunoSEQ multiplex PCR, and TCRdb holds only the in-frame ones, with some missing. The sample records 9,500 to 13,000 clones, over 99% being singletons. The specimen sequenced was blood. The receptors shown here come from a man younger than 35 with cystic fibrosis.

The chain couples TRBV29-1 to TRBJ1-1, with a weak D call TRBD1 (6 bases). The CDR3 has 10 residues. V lost 4 bases, J lost 10 bases, and 10 bases lay in between. Germline assignment: CDR1 SQVTM and CDR2 ANQGSEA. CDR3 sequence reads: CSVGGQGAFF. The CDR3, as DNA: TGCAGCGTTGGGGGACAAGGAGCTTTCTTT.

This rearrangement joins TRBV7-6 to TRBJ1-6; D call uncertain. The CDR3 contains 14 residues. V gave up 5 bases and J gave up 7 bases, with 12 bases separating them. The germline V gene has CDR1 SGHVS and CDR2 FNYEAQ. The CDR3 DNA follows: TGTGCCAGCAGCCTCGGAGTCCAGAATTCACCCCTCCACTTT. It is translated as CASSLGVQNSPLHF.

This rearrangement joins TRBV2 to TRBJ2-7, with D unclear. The CDR3 loop spans 13 amino acids. V dropped 5 bases and J dropped 0 bases, with 8 bases sitting between them. Germline V gene lookup returns CDR1 SNHLY and CDR2 FYNNEI. DNA for the CDR3: TGTGCCAGCAGTACAGCAGTCTCCTACGAGCAGTACTTC. Its translation is CASSTAVSYEQYF.

This clone appeared a single time. CDR3 protein: CASSQGTGDYNEQFF. The CDR3 DNA is TGCGCCAGCAGCCAGGGGACAGGCGACTACAATGAGCAGTTCTTC. This chain links TRBV4-3 with TRBJ2-1; 8 bases align to TRBD1. The ends lost 3 bases at V and 3 bases at J; junction bases unmatched: 4. Germline-derived CDR1 and CDR2 are LGHNA and YSLEER. The CDR3 covers 15 residues.

This rearrangement joins TRBV15 to TRBJ2-1; perhaps D is TRBD1 or TRBD2 (5 bases each). The germline CDR1 and CDR2 sequences are LNHNV and YYDKDF (reference sequence). Trimming cost V 5 bases and J 5 bases, with 16 bases left between them. The CDR3 runs to 15 residues. The CDR3 is CATSGSGTTNNEQFF. The CDR3 DNA reads as TGTGCCACCAGCGGATCAGGGACCACGAACAATGAGCAGTTCTTC. Full variable domain (remainder filled in from reference TRBV15 and TRBJ2-1): DAMVIQNPRYQVTQFGKPVTLSCSQTLNHNVMYWYQQKSSQAPKLLFHYYDKDFNNEADTPDNFQSRRPNTSFCFLDIRSPGLGDTAMYLCATSGSGTTNNEQFFGPGTRLTVL.

The V gene is TRBV4-3, the J gene TRBJ2-7; 8 nucleotides agree with TRBD1. Trimming removed 0 bases from V and 4 bases from J; junction bases left unmatched: 5. Germline CDR1 reads LGHNA; CDR2 reads YSLEER. This CDR3 is built from 15 residues. The CDR3 spells CASSQDTGQGYEQYF. CDR3 bases: TGCGCCAGCAGCCAAGATACTGGACAGGGTTACGAGCAGTACTTC.

The rearrangement links TRBV7-2 to TRBJ1-6; 8 nucleotides align to TRBD1. The length of the CDR3 is 14 residues. Germline loops: CDR1 SGHTA, CDR2 FQGNSA. After removal of 5 bases from V and 11 bases from J, the junction contained 8 bases not matched to a gene. The CDR3 DNA sequence: TGTGCCAGCAGCAGTAACAGGGGGAAGACACCCCTCCACTTT. It specifies CASSSNRGKTPLHF. Together with reference TRBV7-2 and TRBJ1-6, the CDR3 gives the full variable domain: GAGVSQSPSNKVTEKGKDVELRCDPISGHTALYWYRQSLGQGLEFLIYFQGNSAPDKSGLPSDRFSAERTGGSVSTLTIQRTQQEDSAVYLCASSSNRGKTPLHFGNGTRLTVT.

In this sample, this clone turned up once. The chain recombines TRBV6-5 with TRBJ2-4, with D perhaps being TRBD1 or TRBD2 (5 bases each). CDR1 is MNHEY, CDR2 SVGAGI, per germline. V was trimmed by 4 bases and J by 10 bases, leaving 17 bases between them. The CDR3 consists of 14 residues. The CDR3 reads CASSLYPGTSIQYF. The CDR3, as DNA: TGTGCCAGCAGTTTATATCCCGGGACCTCGATTCAGTACTTC.

The CDR3, as DNA: TGTGCCAGCAGCCGGACCAATCAGCCCCAGCATTTT. It is translated as CASSRTNQPQHF. The rearrangement links TRBV7-2 to TRBJ1-5; D gene ambiguous. V gave up 5 bases and J gave up 3 bases, with 5 bases separating them. CDR1 is SGHTA, CDR2 FQGNSA, per germline. This CDR3 region has 12 residues. Supplemented by reference TRBV7-2 and TRBJ1-5, the full variable domain reads GAGVSQSPSNKVTEKGKDVELRCDPISGHTALYWYRQSLGQGLEFLIYFQGNSAPDKSGLPSDRFSAERTGGSVSTLTIQRTQQEDSAVYLCASSRTNQPQHFGDGTRLSIL.

This clone came up once. The genes are TRBV6-5 and TRBJ2-1; D perhaps matches TRBD2 (5 bases). Trimming removed 2 bases at V and 6 bases at J, with 8 bases between. This CDR3 is 13 amino acids long. The germline V gene has CDR1 MNHEY and CDR2 SVGAGI. The CDR3 coding sequence is TGTGCCAGCAGTTACGGACTTTTCAATGAGCAGTTCTTC. This encodes CASSYGLFNEQFF.

This clone came up once. The V and J genes are TRBV9 and TRBJ2-5, with 7 bases identical to TRBD2. CDR1 is SGDLS and CDR2 is YYNGEE in the germline V gene. The CDR3 is 13 residues long. V shed 2 bases and J 4 bases; nucleotides not matched to a gene: 2. CDR3 protein: CASSVGGSETQYF. The CDR3 bases are TGTGCCAGCAGCGTGGGGGGGTCAGAGACCCAGTACTTC.

The chain employs TRBV11-2 and TRBJ2-2; the D gene could be TRBD1 or TRBD2 (5 bases each). The CDR3 is 14 amino acids. Germline CDR1 is SGHAT and CDR2 is FQNNGV. The V end was cut by 2 bases, the J end by 6 bases, with 10 bases between. The CDR3 spells CASSLIGAPGELFF. CDR3 DNA sequence: TGTGCCAGCAGCTTAATCGGGGCCCCCGGGGAGCTGTTTTTT.

This chain connects TRBV9 to TRBJ2-3; D gene ambiguous. Germline CDR1 and CDR2: SGDLS and YYNGEE. The length of the CDR3 is 12 residues. Trimming left V 3 bases short and J 3 bases short, with 5 bases between. The CDR3 is CASSGLTDTQYF. The DNA for the CDR3 is TGTGCCAGCAGCGGCTTAACAGATACGCAGTATTTT.

The chain is built from TRBV7-6 and TRBJ2-7; 12 nucleotides match TRBD2. This CDR3 has 15 amino acids. The germline V gene encodes CDR1 SGHVS and CDR2 FNYEAQ. V trimming: 5 bases; J trimming: 3 bases; junction bases outside the gene matches: 5. CDR3 sequence (DNA): TGTGCCAGCAGCATCGCTAGCGGGAGGGTCTACGAGCAGTACTTC. Protein: CASSIASGRVYEQYF.

CDR3 region: CASSRDPGKGETQYF. In DNA form, the CDR3 reads TGTGCCAGCAGCCGGGACCCAGGCAAGGGGGAGACCCAGTACTTC. The rearrangement joins TRBV7-6 to TRBJ2-5; either TRBD1 or TRBD2 may supply D (5 bases each). Germline V gene data show CDR1 as SGHVS and CDR2 as FNYEAQ. V gave up 5 bases and J gave up 5 bases, with 18 bases separating them. The CDR3 is 15 amino acids. Using reference TRBV7-6 and TRBJ2-5 for the parts outside the CDR3, the full variable domain is GAGVSQSPRYKVTKRGQDVALRCDPISGHVSLYWYRQALGQGPEFLTYFNYEAQQDKSGLPNDRFSAERPEGSISTLTIQRTEQRDSAMYRCASSRDPGKGETQYFGPGTRLLVL.

This clone was seen only once. The CDR3 region is CASSQGTGDHYEQYF. In nucleotides, the CDR3 is TGCGCCAGCAGCCAAGGCACAGGGGACCACTACGAGCAGTACTTC. The chain joins TRBV4-3 to TRBJ2-7; TRBD1 matches at 7 bases. The junction had 6 bases not matched to a gene; V was cut back by 1 base and J by 3 bases. Germline lookup yields CDR1 LGHNA and CDR2 YSLEER. The CDR3 is 15 residues long.

This chain connects TRBV6-5 to TRBJ2-7; no definite D call. V shed 4 bases and J shed 0 bases, with 13 bases lying between them. CDR1 is MNHEY, CDR2 SVGAGI, per germline. The CDR3 runs 15 residues. The CDR3 region has the DNA TGTGCCAGCAGTTTTCTGGCCGCCAACTCCTACGAGCAGTACTTC. Protein product: CASSFLAANSYEQYF.

The chain recombines TRBV19 with TRBJ1-5, with 7 bases fitting TRBD1. Germline V gives CDR1 LNHDA, CDR2 SQIVND (reference sequence). Unmatched junction bases numbered 10, after V lost 3 bases and J lost 5 bases. The CDR3 sequence is 16 residues long. The CDR3 coding sequence is TGTGCCAGTAGTATCACAGGGGCGAACCTTTATCAGCCCCAGCATTTT. The encoded protein is CASSITGANLYQPQHF.